This T cell receptor beta chain emerged from a study of blood T cell repertoires in COVID-19. Study in general: Sources were T cells, B-cell-depleted T cells, or PBMCs; the material itself was cDNA or gDNA.

This CDR3 contains 14 residues. Germline V gene data show CDR1 as LGHDT and CDR2 as YNNKEL (reference sequence). V gave up 4 bases and J gave up 7 bases; unmatched junction bases: 6. The protocol was immunoSEQ multiplex PCR, while the TCRdb copy is restricted to in-frame clones and leaves out a portion. The data show 200,000 to 250,000 clones, about nine tenths seen once. The V call is TRBV3-1 (or the pseudogene TRBV3-2), the J call TRBJ1-4, with TRBD1 matching 7 bases. Material for sequencing was PBMCs or T cells enriched from blood (not recorded which). The receptor was isolated from a woman aged 40 to 50 with acute COVID-19. CDR3 in DNA: TGTGCCAGCAGCCCTGGACAGGAGAGTGAAAAACTGTTTTTT. Protein sequence: CASSPGQESEKLFF.